The next 2 T cell receptor beta chains were all read from a single sample in a study of OX40 agonist ivuxolimab in advanced cancers. The library relied on the immunoSEQ multiplex PCR assay. TCRdb re-hosts the immuneACCESS table, in-frame sequences only. Its copies lack some clones; in the studies checked, an unresolved V gene accounts for under half of them, and the cause for the rest is not known. The sample table shows more than 25,000 clones, and around nine tenths are seen once. Jointly, the top ten make up around 21% of the sample. This sample comprised CD4+ or CD8+ T cells sorted from blood, obtained in a trial of the OX40 agonist ivuxolimab. The source is an adult with an advanced solid tumor such as melanoma, head and neck, liver or kidney cancer.

The chain links TRBV2 to TRBJ1-2; 7 bases align to TRBD1. The CDR3 contains 13 residues. The V gene's germline CDR1 is SNHLY and CDR2 FYNNEI. Germline trimming cut 11 bases from V and 0 bases from J; bases unmatched to any gene: 6. The CDR3 reads CALTGASNYGYTF. The CDR3, as DNA: TGTGCCTTAACAGGGGCCTCTAACTATGGCTACACCTTC.

V and J are TRBV19 and TRBJ2-5; D unresolved. Trimming stripped 4 bases from V and 2 bases from J, with 14 bases between. CDR3 length: 15 residues. The germline gives CDR1 LNHDA, CDR2 SQIVND (reference sequence). CDR3 sequence reads: CASSRARKSQETQYF. The CDR3 nucleotides are TGTGCCAGTAGTAGGGCACGCAAATCTCAAGAGACCCAGTACTTC.